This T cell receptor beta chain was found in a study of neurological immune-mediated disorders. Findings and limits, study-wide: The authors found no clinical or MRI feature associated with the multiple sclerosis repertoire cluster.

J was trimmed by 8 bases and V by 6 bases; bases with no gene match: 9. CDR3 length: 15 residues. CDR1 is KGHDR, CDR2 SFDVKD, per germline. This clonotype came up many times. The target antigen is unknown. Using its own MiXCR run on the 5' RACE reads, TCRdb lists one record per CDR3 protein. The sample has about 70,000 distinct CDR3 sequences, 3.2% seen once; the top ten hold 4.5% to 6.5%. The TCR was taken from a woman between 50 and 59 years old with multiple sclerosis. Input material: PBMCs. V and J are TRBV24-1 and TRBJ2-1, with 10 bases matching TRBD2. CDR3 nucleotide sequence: TGTGCCACCAGTCTAGCGGGAGTGAAAGGGGATGAGCAGTTCTTC. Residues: CATSLAGVKGDEQFF.